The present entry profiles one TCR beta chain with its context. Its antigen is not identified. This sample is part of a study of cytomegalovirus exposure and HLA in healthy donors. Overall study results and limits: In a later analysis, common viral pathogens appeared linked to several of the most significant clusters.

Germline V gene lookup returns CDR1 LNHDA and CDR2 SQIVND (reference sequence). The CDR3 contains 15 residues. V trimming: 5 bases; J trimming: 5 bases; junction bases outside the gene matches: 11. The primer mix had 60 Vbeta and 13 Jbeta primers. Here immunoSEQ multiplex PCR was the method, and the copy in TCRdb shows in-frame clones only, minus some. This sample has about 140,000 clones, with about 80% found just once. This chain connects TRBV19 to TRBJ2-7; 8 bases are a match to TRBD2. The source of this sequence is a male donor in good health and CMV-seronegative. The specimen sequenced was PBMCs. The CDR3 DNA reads TGTGCCAGTAGTGTTAGCGGGGAAGATAACCACGAGCAGTACTTC. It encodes CASSVSGEDNHEQYF.